This T cell receptor beta chain is drawn from a study of memory CD4+ T cells and cytomegalovirus serostatus. Study summary: This sample comes from healthy Belgian adults, roughly nine CMV seropositive, roughly 22 seronegative. Study-level results: About two fifths of the roughly 150 known CMV-associated TCRbeta sequences appeared in CD4+ memory.

Single viable CD3+CD4+CD8-CD45RO+ cells were sorted as the memory CD4+ T cells. Serostatus was set by detecting CMV pp150, pp28, p38, p52 IgG. Comment on this clone: Its target is not known.

Using immunoSEQ multiplex PCR, the repertoire was profiled, and TCRdb retains in-frame clones only, with some absent. The sample records approximately 47,000 clones, just under 80% being singletons. Trimming shortened V by 7 bases and J by 8 bases, and 20 bases separated the two germline ends. This CDR3 region has 15 residues. Germline CDR1 and CDR2: MDHEN and SYDVKM. The TCR comes from an adult in good health and CMV-seronegative. What was sequenced was memory CD4+ T cells from blood. The chain has TRBV28 and TRBJ1-4, with D perhaps TRBD1 (5 bases). The DNA for the CDR3 is TGTGCCAGCACATGGGGGGGAACAGGAGGAGAAAAACTGTTTTTT. Translation gives CASTWGGTGGEKLFF.